Below are 21 T cell receptor beta chains sequenced from a single sample in a study of OX40 agonist ivuxolimab in advanced cancers. The protocol was immunoSEQ multiplex PCR, while the TCRdb copy is restricted to in-frame clones and leaves out a portion. This table holds about 99,000 clones, roughly 95% found once. This material consisted of CD4+ or CD8+ T cells sorted from blood, taken in a trial of the OX40 agonist ivuxolimab. The receptors derive from an adult with an advanced solid tumor such as melanoma, head and neck, liver or kidney cancer.

The V gene is TRBV27, the J gene TRBJ1-2; D ambiguous. Per the germline V gene, CDR1 is MNHEY and CDR2 is SMNVEV (reference sequence). V was clipped by 5 bases and J by 3 bases, with 13 bases between them. The CDR3 loop spans 14 amino acids. The DNA of the CDR3 is TGTGCCAGCAGTACCCTATTAGATTACTATGGCTACACCTTC. It yields the protein CASSTLLDYYGYTF.

The V call is TRBV7-9, the J call TRBJ2-7; either TRBD1 or TRBD2 may fit D (6 bases each). This CDR3 is 13 amino acids long. V lost 4 bases and J 5 bases, leaving 12 bases between the germline ends. Germline values: CDR1 SEHNR, CDR2 FQNEAQ (reference sequence). The CDR3 region is CASSSDGGDEQYF. The DNA for the CDR3 is TGTGCCAGCAGCTCGGACGGGGGCGACGAGCAGTACTTC.

The chain recombines TRBV10-3 with TRBJ1-1; D unresolved. Germline V CDR1 and CDR2: ENHRY, SYGVKD. V gave up 2 bases and J gave up 4 bases, with 14 bases separating them. The CDR3 totals 15 residues. The CDR3 nucleotides read TGTGCCATCAGTGAGCCGGTGACCCCCTTCACTGAAGCTTTCTTT. Amino acids: CAISEPVTPFTEAFF.

In this sample, this clone turned up a few times. This CDR3 is CASGTGSYEQYF. CDR3 nucleotide sequence: TGTGCCAGCGGGACAGGTTCGTACGAGCAGTACTTC. The V call is TRBV7-9, the J call TRBJ2-7; TRBD1 matches 8 bases. The germline V gene has CDR1 SEHNR and CDR2 FQNEAQ (reference sequence). The V segment lost 8 bases and the J segment 4 bases; nucleotides outside the gene matches: 4. The CDR3 length is 12 residues.

The chain recombines TRBV6-5 with TRBJ1-1; 8 bases agree with TRBD1. This CDR3 region has 12 residues. Germline trimming cut 8 bases from V and 8 bases from J; bases unmatched to any gene: 7. In germline, CDR1 is MNHEY, CDR2 SVGAGI. The CDR3 DNA is TGTGCCAGCTTTACAGGGGGGTCCGAAGCTTTCTTT. Protein: CASFTGGSEAFF.

This chain uses TRBV5-3 with TRBJ1-4, with 7 positions matching TRBD1. TRBV5-3 is given ORF status, its function remaining uncertain. V dropped 4 bases and J dropped 7; count of bases not matched to a gene: 7. The CDR3 runs to 14 residues. The CDR3 DNA reads as TGTGCCAGAAGCGACGACAGGGATCCTGAAAAACTGTTTTTT. Protein: CARSDDRDPEKLFF.

This chain connects TRBV27 to TRBJ2-1, with 9 bases fitting TRBD2. There are 16 residues in the CDR3. Per the germline V gene, CDR1 is MNHEY and CDR2 is SMNVEV (reference sequence). V was clipped by 1 base and J by 9 bases; unmatched bases: 10. CDR3 nucleotides: TGTGCCAGCAGTTTATTTCTTGCGGGAGGGTCGGGTGAGCAGTTCTTC. It yields the protein CASSLFLAGGSGEQFF.

This chain's CDR3 is CATSRSVGNGELFF. CDR3 nucleotides: TGTGCCACCAGCAGGTCCGTCGGGAACGGGGAGCTGTTTTTT. This chain uses TRBV15 with TRBJ2-2; TRBD2 might be the D (5 bases). The CDR3 runs to 14 residues. The germline V gene has CDR1 LNHNV and CDR2 YYDKDF (reference sequence). V was clipped by 3 bases and J by 7 bases, with 12 bases between them.

The gene calls are TRBV7-2 and TRBJ2-1; D gene uncertain. The V gene lost 1 base and the J gene lost 12 bases, with 1 base spanning the gap. The CDR3 consists of 9 residues. Germline CDR1 reads SGHTA; CDR2 reads FQGNSA. Here the CDR3 reads CASSLGQFF. The CDR3 nucleotides are TGTGCCAGCAGCTTAGGGCAGTTCTTC.

The rearrangement joins TRBV7-3 to TRBJ1-2; D not resolved. Trimming shortened V by 4 bases and J by 6 bases, and 12 bases separated the two germline ends. This CDR3 comprises 13 residues. CDR1 and CDR2 (germline): SGHTA, FQGTGA. The CDR3 sequence: CASSSLGRHGYTF. CDR3 sequence (DNA): TGTGCCAGCAGCTCCCTGGGTCGGCATGGCTACACCTTC.

The chain has TRBV7-7 and TRBJ2-3; D is undetermined. Germline-derived CDR1 and CDR2 are SSHAT and FNYEAQ (reference sequence). The CDR3 extends over 14 amino acids. V was clipped by 5 bases and J by 4 bases, with 13 bases between them. The CDR3 here is CASSPQGYADTQYF. CDR3 DNA sequence: TGTGCCAGCAGCCCTCAAGGGTATGCAGATACGCAGTATTTT.

This clone was observed a few times. The chain employs TRBV19 and TRBJ1-5, with D perhaps TRBD1 (5 bases). V lost 3 bases and J lost 0, with 6 bases in between. Looked up from germline, CDR1 is LNHDA and CDR2 is SQIVND (reference sequence). This CDR3 comprises 14 residues. The CDR3 DNA sequence: TGTGCCAGTAGTATCGGGACTAGCAATCAGCCCCAGCATTTT. Translation gives CASSIGTSNQPQHF. The full variable domain, its missing parts supplied by reference TRBV19 and TRBJ1-5, is DGGITQSPKYLFRKEGQNVTLSCEQNLNHDAMYWYRQDPGQGLRLIYYSQIVNDFQKGDIAEGYSVSREKKESFPLTVTSAQKNPTAFYLCASSIGTSNQPQHFGDGTRLSIL.

This CDR3 reads CATSRDFGGRISGANVLTF. Written as DNA, the CDR3 is TGTGCCACCAGCAGAGATTTCGGCGGGAGAATTTCTGGGGCCAACGTCCTGACTTTC. The chain couples TRBV15 to TRBJ2-6, with 7 nucleotides matching TRBD2. This CDR3 region has 19 residues. With V trimmed by 0 bases and J by 1 base, 9 bases remained unmatched. The germline V gene has CDR1 LNHNV and CDR2 YYDKDF (reference sequence).

This sequence joins TRBV2 and TRBJ2-2; 8 nucleotides line up with TRBD1. CDR3 size: 14 residues. Germline-derived CDR1 and CDR2 are SNHLY and FYNNEI. In DNA form, the CDR3 reads TGTGCTTGCCGGACAGGGATCAACACCGGGGAGCTGTTTTTT. As protein: CACRTGINTGELFF.

The V gene is TRBV7-9, the J gene TRBJ1-1, with D possibly being TRBD1 (6 bases). The CDR3 sequence is 11 residues long. Germline loops: CDR1 SEHNR, CDR2 FQNEAQ (reference sequence). V gave up 8 bases and J gave up 6 bases, with 10 bases separating them. The CDR3 DNA follows: TGTGCCAGCCGGGGGCTGGCTGAAGCTTTCTTT. Protein product: CASRGLAEAFF.

The rearrangement links TRBV5-6 to TRBJ1-6; TRBD1 matches at 8 bases. Germline V gene lookup returns CDR1 SGHDT and CDR2 YYEEEE. The CDR3 has 17 residues. V dropped 2 bases and J dropped 1; count of bases not matched to a gene: 5. CDR3 loop: CASSLRQGLSYNSPLHF. Here the CDR3 DNA reads TGTGCCAGCAGCTTACGACAGGGGCTATCCTATAATTCACCCCTCCACTTT. The whole variable domain, filled in from reference TRBV5-6 and TRBJ1-6, reads DAGVTQSPTHLIKTRGQQVTLRCSPKSGHDTVSWYQQALGQGPQFIFQYYEEEERQRGNFPDRFSGHQFPNYSSELNVNALLLGDSALYLCASSLRQGLSYNSPLHFGNGTRLTVT.

The J gene is TRBJ2-3, the V gene TRBV7-9; D is ambiguous. Germline CDR1 SEHNR, CDR2 FQNEAQ (reference sequence). Trimming removed 3 bases from V and 5 bases from J, with 3 bases in between. The length of the CDR3 is 11 residues. CDR3 residues: CASSFRDTQYF. The CDR3 region has the DNA TGTGCCAGCAGCTTTAGAGATACGCAGTATTTT.

V usage is TRBV28 and J usage is TRBJ1-5, with no clear D. V was trimmed by 7 bases and J by 5 bases, leaving 15 bases between them. Germline V gene lookup returns CDR1 MDHEN and CDR2 SYDVKM. This CDR3 has 14 residues. DNA for the CDR3: TGTGCCAGCATGGGCGGGAGTGGGGATCAGCCCCAGCATTTT. As protein: CASMGGSGDQPQHF. The complete variable domain, with remaining parts taken from reference TRBV28 and TRBJ1-5, reads DVKVTQSSRYLVKRTGEKVFLECVQDMDHENMFWYRQDPGLGLRLIYFSYDVKMKEKGDIPEGYSVSREKKERFSLILESASTNQTSMYLCASMGGSGDQPQHFGDGTRLSIL.

V and J are TRBV28 and TRBJ1-5; D remains ambiguous. The CDR3 sequence is 12 residues long. V lost 6 bases to trimming and J lost 7 bases, with 10 bases between them. Germline V CDR1 and CDR2: MDHEN, SYDVKM. The CDR3 reads CASRPQQQPQHF. CDR3 bases: TGTGCCAGCAGGCCCCAACAACAGCCCCAGCATTTT.

The chain couples TRBV6-5 to TRBJ2-7; 7 bases are a match to TRBD1. The germline V gene has CDR1 MNHEY and CDR2 SVGAGI. J gave up 3 bases and V 5 bases, and 7 bases lay outside the gene matches. The CDR3 contains 14 residues. CDR3 protein: CASSLSRDSYEQYF. CDR3 nucleotide sequence: TGTGCCAGCAGTCTTAGCCGGGACAGCTACGAGCAGTACTTC.

The chain employs TRBV2 and TRBJ2-5; perhaps TRBD1 as D (6 bases). Germline V lookup: CDR1 SNHLY, CDR2 FYNNEI. This CDR3 contains 13 residues. V was trimmed by 5 bases and J by 1 base, leaving 8 bases between them. CDR3 DNA: TGTGCCAGCAGTCGGACAGCCCAAGAGACCCAGTACTTC. The encoded protein is CASSRTAQETQYF.